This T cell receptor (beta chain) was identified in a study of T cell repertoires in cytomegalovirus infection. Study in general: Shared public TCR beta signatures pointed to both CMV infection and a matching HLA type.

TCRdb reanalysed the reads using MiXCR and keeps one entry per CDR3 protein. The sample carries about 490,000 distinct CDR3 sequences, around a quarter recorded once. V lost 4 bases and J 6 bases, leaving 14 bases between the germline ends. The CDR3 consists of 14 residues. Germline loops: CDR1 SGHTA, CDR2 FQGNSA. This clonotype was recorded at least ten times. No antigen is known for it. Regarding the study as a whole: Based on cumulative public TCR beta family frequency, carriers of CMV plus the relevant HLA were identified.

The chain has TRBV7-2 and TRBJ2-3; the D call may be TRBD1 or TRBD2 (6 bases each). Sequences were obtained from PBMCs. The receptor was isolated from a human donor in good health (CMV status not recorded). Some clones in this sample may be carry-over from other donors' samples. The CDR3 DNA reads TGTGCCAGCAGCTGGGGGGCATTGACGGATACGCAGTATTTT. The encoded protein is CASSWGALTDTQYF.